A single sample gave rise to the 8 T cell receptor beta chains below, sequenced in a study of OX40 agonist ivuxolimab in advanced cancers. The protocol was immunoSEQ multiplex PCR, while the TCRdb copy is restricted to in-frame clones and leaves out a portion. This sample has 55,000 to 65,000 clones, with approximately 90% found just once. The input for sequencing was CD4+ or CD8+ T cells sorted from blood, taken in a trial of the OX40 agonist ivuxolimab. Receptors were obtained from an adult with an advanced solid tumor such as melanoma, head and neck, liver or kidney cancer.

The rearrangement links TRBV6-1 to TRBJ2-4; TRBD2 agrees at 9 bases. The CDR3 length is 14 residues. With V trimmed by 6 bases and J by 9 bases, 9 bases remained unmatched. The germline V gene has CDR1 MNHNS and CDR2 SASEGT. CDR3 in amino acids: CASSLAGEGIIQYF. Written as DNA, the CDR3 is TGTGCCAGCAGCTTAGCGGGAGAAGGCATCATTCAGTACTTC.

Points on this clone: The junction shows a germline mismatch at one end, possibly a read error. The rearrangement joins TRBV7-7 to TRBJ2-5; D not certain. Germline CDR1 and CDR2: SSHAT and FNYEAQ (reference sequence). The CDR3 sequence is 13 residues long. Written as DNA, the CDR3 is TGTGCTAGCAGCTTAGTCGCCCAGCGGACCCAGTACTTC. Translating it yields CASSLVAQRTQYF.

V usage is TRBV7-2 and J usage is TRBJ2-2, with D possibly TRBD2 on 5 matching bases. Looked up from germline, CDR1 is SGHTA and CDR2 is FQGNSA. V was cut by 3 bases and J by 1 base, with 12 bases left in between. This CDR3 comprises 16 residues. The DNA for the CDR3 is TGTGCCAGCAGCTTCTATGGACGGGAGAACACCGGGGAGCTGTTTTTT. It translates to CASSFYGRENTGELFF.

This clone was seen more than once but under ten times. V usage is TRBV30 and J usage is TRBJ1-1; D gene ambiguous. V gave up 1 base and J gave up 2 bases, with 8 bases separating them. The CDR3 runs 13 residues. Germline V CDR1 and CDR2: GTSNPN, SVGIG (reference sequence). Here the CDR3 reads CAWSADSNTEAFF. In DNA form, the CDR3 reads TGTGCCTGGAGTGCCGATTCTAACACTGAAGCTTTCTTT.

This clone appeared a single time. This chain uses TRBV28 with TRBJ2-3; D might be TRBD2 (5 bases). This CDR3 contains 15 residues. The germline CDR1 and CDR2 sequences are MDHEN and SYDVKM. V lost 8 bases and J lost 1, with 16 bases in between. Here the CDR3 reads CASRRGPRGTDTQYF. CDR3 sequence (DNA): TGTGCCAGCCGGCGTGGTCCGAGGGGCACAGATACGCAGTATTTT.

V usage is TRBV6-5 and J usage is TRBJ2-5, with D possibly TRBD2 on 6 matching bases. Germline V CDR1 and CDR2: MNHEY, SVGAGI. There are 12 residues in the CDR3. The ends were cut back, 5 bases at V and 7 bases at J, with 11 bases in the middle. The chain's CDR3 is CASSTGELTQYF. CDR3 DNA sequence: TGTGCCAGCAGTACGGGGGAGTTGACCCAGTACTTC.

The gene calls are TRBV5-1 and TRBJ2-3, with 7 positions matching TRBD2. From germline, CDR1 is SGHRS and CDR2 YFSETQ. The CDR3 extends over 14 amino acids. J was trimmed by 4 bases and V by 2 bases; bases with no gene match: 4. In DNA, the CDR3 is TGCGCCAGCAGCTTTGGCGGGAGCGCAGATACGCAGTATTTT. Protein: CASSFGGSADTQYF.

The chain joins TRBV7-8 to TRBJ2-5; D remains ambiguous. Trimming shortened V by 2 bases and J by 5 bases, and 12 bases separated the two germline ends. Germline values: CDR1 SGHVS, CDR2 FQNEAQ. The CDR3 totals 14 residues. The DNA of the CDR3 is TGTGCCAGCAGCTTAACGGCCTTGGCGGAGACCCAGTACTTC. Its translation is CASSLTALAETQYF.